This T cell receptor beta chain comes out of a study of T-cell memory formation after mild COVID-19. Study-wide context: TCR clustering was largely donor specific. Findings of the study overall: Researchers found some responding clones in pre-infection memory, a sign that cross-reactive memory joined. CD8+ contracting clones occupied EMRA, while CD4+ ones occupied mainly CM and EM.

Germline V gene lookup returns CDR1 LGHNT and CDR2 FRNRAP. The V end was cut by 7 bases, the J end by 6 bases, with 12 bases between. There are 12 residues in the CDR3. 5'RACE primed from the constant segment yielded TCR alpha and TCR beta cDNA libraries bearing sample barcodes and UMIs. TCRdb analysed the 5' RACE reads with MiXCR anew, one entry per CDR3 protein. Found here are 530,000 or so distinct CDR3 sequences, 15% to 20% of them singletons; the top ten hold just over 8%. The sample holds a few counts of this clonotype. Antigen unknown. The source of this sequence is an adult woman who had mild COVID-19 (a few samples of this study predate the infection). Cell type and time point are not known. What was sequenced was PBMCs or a T cell subset sorted from them (not recorded which). The chain employs TRBV12-5 and TRBJ1-2; tentatively, D is TRBD1 (5 bases). Here the CDR3 DNA reads TGTGCTAGTGCCCTGGAGGGGAATGGCTACACCTTC. Residues: CASALEGNGYTF.